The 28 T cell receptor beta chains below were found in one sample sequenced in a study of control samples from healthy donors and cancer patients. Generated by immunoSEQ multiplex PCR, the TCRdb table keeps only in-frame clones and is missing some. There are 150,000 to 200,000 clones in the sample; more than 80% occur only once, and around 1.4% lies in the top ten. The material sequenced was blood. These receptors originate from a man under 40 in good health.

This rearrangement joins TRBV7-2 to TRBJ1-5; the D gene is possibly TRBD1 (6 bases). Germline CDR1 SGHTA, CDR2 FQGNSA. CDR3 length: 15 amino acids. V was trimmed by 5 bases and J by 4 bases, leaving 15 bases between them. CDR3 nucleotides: TGTGCCAGCAGCCTAGACATAGGGGGTAATCAGCCCCAGCATTTT. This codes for CASSLDIGGNQPQHF.

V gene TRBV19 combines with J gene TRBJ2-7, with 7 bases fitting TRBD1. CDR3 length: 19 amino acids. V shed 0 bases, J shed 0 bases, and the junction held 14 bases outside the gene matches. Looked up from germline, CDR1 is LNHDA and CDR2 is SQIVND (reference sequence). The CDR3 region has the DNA TGTGCCAGTAGTATAGATCTATCACCCGCGACAGGGCGCTCCTACGAGCAGTACTTC. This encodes CASSIDLSPATGRSYEQYF.

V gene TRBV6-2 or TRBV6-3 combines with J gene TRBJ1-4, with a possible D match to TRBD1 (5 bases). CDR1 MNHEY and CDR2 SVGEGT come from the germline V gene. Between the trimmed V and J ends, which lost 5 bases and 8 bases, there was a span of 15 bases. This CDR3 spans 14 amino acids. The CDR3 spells CASSPPIRTEKLFF. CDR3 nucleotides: TGTGCCAGCAGTCCGCCCATCCGGACAGAAAAACTGTTTTTT.

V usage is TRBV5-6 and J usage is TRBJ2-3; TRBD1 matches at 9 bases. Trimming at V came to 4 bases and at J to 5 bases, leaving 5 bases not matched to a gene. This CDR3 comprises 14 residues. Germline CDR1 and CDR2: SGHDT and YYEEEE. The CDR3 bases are TGTGCCAGCAGCGGACAGGGGATCCTAGATACGCAGTATTTT. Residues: CASSGQGILDTQYF.

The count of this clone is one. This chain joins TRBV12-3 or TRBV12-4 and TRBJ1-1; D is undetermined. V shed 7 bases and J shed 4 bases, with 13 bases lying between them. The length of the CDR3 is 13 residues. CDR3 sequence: CASTPDAGTEAFF. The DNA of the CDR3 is TGTGCCAGCACCCCCGACGCGGGCACTGAAGCTTTCTTT.

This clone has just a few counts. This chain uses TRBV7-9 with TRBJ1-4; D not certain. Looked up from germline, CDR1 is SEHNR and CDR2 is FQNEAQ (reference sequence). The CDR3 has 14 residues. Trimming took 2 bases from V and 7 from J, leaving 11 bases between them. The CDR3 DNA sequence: TGTGCCAGCAGCTTAACAGCGTCTTCTGAAAAACTGTTTTTT. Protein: CASSLTASSEKLFF.

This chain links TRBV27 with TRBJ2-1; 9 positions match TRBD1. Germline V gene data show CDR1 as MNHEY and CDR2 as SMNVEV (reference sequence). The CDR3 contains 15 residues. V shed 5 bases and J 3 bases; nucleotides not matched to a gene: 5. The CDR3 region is CASSPQGARYNEQFF. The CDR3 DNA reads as TGTGCCAGCAGTCCACAGGGGGCACGCTACAATGAGCAGTTCTTC.

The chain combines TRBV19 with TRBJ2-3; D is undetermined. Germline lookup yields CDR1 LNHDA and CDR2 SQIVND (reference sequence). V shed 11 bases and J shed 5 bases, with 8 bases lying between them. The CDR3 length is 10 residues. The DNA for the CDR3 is TGTGCCGCGTCAGGAGATACGCAGTATTTT. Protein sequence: CAASGDTQYF.

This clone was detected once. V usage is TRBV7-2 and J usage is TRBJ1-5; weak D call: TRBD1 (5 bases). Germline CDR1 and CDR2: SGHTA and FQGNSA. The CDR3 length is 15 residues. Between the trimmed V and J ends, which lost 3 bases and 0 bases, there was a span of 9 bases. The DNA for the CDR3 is TGTGCCAGCAGCTTTGGGGGGAATAGCAATCAGCCCCAGCATTTT. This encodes CASSFGGNSNQPQHF.

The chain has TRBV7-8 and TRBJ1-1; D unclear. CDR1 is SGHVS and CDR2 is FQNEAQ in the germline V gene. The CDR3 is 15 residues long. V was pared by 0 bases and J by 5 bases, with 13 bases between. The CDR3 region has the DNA TGTGCCAGCAGCTTAGCCCGGACGGATAAAACTGAAGCTTTCTTT. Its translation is CASSLARTDKTEAFF.

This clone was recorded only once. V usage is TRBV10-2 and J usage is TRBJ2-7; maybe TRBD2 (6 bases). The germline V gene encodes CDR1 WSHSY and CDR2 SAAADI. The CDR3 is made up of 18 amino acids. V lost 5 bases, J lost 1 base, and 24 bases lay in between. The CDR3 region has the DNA TGCGCCAGCAGTTCCGGGTTGGGGGGAGCGGTTGTGTCCTACGAGCAGTACTTC. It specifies CASSSGLGGAVVSYEQYF.

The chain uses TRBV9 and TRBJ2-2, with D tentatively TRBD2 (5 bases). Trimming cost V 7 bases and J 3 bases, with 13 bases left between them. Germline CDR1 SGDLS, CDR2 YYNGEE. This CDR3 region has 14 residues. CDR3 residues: CASGGLADTGELFF. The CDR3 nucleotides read TGTGCCAGCGGTGGACTGGCGGACACCGGGGAGCTGTTTTTT.

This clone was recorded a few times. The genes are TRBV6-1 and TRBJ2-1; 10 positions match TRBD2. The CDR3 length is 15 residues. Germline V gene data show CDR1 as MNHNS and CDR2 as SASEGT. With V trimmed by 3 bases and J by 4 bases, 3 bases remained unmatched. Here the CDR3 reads CASSEASGGYNEQFF. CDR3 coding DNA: TGTGCCAGCAGTGAGGCTAGCGGGGGTTACAATGAGCAGTTCTTC.

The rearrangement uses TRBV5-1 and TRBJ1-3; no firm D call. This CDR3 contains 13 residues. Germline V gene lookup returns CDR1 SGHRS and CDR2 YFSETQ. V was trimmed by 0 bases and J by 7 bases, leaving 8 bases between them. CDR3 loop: CASSLDGSNTIYF. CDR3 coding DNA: TGCGCCAGCAGCTTGGATGGTAGCAACACCATATATTTT.

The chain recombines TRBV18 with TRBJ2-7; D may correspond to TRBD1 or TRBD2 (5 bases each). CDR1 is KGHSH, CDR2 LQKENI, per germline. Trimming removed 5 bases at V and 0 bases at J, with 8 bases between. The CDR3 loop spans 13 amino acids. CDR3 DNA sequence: TGTGCCAGCTCAACCGGGACCTCCTACGAGCAGTACTTC. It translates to CASSTGTSYEQYF. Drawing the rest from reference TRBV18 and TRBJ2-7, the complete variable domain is NAGVMQNPRHLVRRRGQEARLRCSPMKGHSHVYWYRQLPEEGLKFMVYLQKENIIDESGMPKERFSAEFPKEGPSILRIQQVVRGDSAAYFCASSTGTSYEQYFGPGTRLTVT.

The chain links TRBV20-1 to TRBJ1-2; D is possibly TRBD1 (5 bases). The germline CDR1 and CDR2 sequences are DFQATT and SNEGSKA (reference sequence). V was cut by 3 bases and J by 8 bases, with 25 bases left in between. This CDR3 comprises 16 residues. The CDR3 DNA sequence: TGCAGTGCTAGTGTCGTCCCCCCCCGGGGGTCAGGAGGCTACACCTTC. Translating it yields CSASVVPPRGSGGYTF.

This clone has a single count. CDR3 nucleotides: TGTGCCAGCAGTACATCTCAGGGGGCAGAGCAGTACTTC. This encodes CASSTSQGAEQYF. The rearrangement uses TRBV6-6 and TRBJ2-7; 8 nucleotides align to TRBD1. This CDR3 has 13 amino acids. J lost 7 bases, V lost 5 bases, and 7 bases had no gene match. Germline V gene data show CDR1 as MNHNY and CDR2 as SVGAGI (reference sequence).

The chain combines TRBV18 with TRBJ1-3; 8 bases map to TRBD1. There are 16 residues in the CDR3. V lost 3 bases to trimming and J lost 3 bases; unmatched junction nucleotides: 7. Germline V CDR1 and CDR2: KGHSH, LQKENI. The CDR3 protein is CASSPTLGQGGNTIYF. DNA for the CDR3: TGTGCCAGCTCACCGACCCTAGGACAGGGTGGAAACACCATATATTTT.

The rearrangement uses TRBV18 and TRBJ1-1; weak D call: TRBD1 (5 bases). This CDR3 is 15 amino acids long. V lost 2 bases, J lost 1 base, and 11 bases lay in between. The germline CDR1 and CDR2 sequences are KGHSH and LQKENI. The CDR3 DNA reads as TGTGCCAGCTCACCAGAAGGGAGGGGGAACACTGAAGCTTTCTTT. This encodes CASSPEGRGNTEAFF.

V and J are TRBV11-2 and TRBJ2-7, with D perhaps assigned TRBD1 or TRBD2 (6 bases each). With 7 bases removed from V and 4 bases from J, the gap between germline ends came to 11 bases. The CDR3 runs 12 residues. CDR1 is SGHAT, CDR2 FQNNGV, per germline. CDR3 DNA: TGTGCCAGCACGGGGGCACCTTACGAGCAGTACTTC. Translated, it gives CASTGAPYEQYF.

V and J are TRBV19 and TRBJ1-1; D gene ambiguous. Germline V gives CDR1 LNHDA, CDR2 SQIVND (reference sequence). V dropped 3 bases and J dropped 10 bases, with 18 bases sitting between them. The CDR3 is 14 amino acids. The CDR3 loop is CASSILVAGGSAFF. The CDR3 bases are TGTGCCAGTAGTATCCTGGTCGCGGGAGGGTCAGCTTTCTTT.

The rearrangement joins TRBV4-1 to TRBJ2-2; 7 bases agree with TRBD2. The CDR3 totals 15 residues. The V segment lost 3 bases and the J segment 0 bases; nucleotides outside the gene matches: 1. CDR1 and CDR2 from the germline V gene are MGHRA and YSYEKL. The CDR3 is CASSQGGANTGELFF. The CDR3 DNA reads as TGCGCCAGCAGCCAGGGGGGGGCGAACACCGGGGAGCTGTTTTTT.

CDR3 region: CASGLVLDGQSHSNQPQHF. In DNA, the CDR3 is TGTGCTAGTGGTTTGGTACTAGACGGGCAAAGTCATAGCAATCAGCCCCAGCATTTT. This sequence joins TRBV12-5 and TRBJ1-5; no firm D call. The V gene's germline CDR1 is LGHNT and CDR2 FRNRAP. V was pared by 0 bases and J by 0 bases, with 18 bases between. The CDR3 runs to 19 residues. Filled out from reference TRBV12-5 and TRBJ1-5, the complete variable domain reads DARVTQTPRHKVTEMGQEVTMRCQPILGHNTVFWYRQTMMQGLELLAYFRNRAPLDDSGMPKDRFSAEMPDATLATLKIQPSEPRDSAVYFCASGLVLDGQSHSNQPQHFGDGTRLSIL.

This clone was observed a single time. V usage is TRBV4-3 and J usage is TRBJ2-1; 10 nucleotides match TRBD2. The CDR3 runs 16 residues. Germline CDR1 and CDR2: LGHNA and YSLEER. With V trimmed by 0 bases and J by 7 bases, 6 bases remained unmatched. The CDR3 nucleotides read TGCGCCAGCAGCCAAGATAGGCTAGCGGGGGTTAATGAGCAGTTCTTC. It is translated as CASSQDRLAGVNEQFF.

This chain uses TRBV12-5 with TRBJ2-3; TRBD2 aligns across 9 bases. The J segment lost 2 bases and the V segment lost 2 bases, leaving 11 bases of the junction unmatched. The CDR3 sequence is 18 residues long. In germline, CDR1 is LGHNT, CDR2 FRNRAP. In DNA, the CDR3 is TGTGCTAGTGGTTTGATTCCAGACGGGACTAGCATCACAGATACGCAGTATTTT. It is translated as CASGLIPDGTSITDTQYF.

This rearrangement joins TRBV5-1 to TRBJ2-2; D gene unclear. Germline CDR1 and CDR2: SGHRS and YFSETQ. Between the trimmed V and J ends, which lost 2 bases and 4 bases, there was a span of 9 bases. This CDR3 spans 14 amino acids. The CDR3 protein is CASSLTDFTGELFF. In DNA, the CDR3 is TGCGCCAGCAGCTTAACCGACTTCACCGGGGAGCTGTTTTTT.

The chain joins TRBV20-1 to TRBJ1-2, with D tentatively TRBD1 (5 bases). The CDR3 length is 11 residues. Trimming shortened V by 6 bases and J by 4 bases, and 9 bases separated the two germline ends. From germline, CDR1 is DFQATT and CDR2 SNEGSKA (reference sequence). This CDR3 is CSALTVYGYTF. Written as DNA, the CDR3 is TGCAGTGCCCTGACAGTCTATGGCTACACCTTC.

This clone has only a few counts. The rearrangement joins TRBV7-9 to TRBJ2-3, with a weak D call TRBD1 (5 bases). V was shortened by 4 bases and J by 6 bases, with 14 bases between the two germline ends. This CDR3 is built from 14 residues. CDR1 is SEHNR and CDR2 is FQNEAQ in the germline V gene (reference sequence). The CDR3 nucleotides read TGTGCCAGCAGCTCTCCAGGGCTCGGCGATACGCAGTATTTT. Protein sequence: CASSSPGLGDTQYF.